A selection of T cell receptor beta chains follows, all from one sample in a study of cytomegalovirus exposure and HLA in healthy donors. The assay was immunoSEQ multiplex PCR, and TCRdb's table has in-frame clones only and misses some. The sample includes 120,000 to 150,000 clones, approximately 70% of them seen just once. The sequencing input was PBMCs. These receptors came from a woman aged 55-70 years in good health and CMV-seronegative. The CDR3 runs from the conserved cysteine through the conserved F or W.

>13|TRBV12-5|TRBJ2-1
CASGLDPGLGMFF
>16|TRBV5-1|TRBJ2-5
CASSLVALQGAETQYF
>14|TRBV6-4|TRBJ2-7
CASTSKPGGRGGYF
>15|TRBV5-4|TRBJ1-5
CASSLDPQDNQPQHF
>15|TRBV27|TRBJ1-1
CASSFGSGQNTEAFF
>15|TRBV27|TRBJ2-1
CASSLFRDRANEQFF
>14|TRBV5-1|TRBJ1-6
CASSAGTGPSPLHF
>11|TRBV6-6|TRBJ2-3
CASSLTDTQYF
>15|TRBV4-2|TRBJ2-3
CASSQSSGGANTQYF
>16|TRBV11-2|TRBJ2-2
CASSKRDRGFSGELFF
>12|TRBV7-9|TRBJ1-1
CSSSFEEGEAFF
>15|TRBV28|TRBJ2-7
CASRPTGTRSNEQYF
>14|TRBV5-1|TRBJ2-2
CASSPQEPTGELFF
>15|TRBV6-1|TRBJ2-3
CASSNDGLSTDTQYF
>13|TRBV15|TRBJ1-4
CATSRATNEKLFF
>15|TRBV7-2|TRBJ1-6
CASSTTGASNSPLHF
>12|TRBV11-2|TRBJ2-3
CASSASADTQYF
>12|TRBV2|TRBJ1-2
CASSRGASQNTF
>14|TRBV11-3|TRBJ2-2
CASSPSLVTGELFF
>19|TRBV19|TRBJ2-2
CASSILVRIGRVSTGELFF
>13|TRBV11-3|TRBJ1-1
CASSFTVNTEAFF
>16|TRBV5-8|TRBJ2-1
CASSFRGGAIRNEQFF
>15|TRBV19|TRBJ2-5
CASSIGLAGSETQYF
>14|TRBV7-9|TRBJ1-1
CASSQEGAHTEAFF
>14|TRBV28|TRBJ1-1
CASSPFTLNTEAFF
>14|TRBV19|TRBJ1-1
CASSPGQGGGKTFF
>13|TRBV7-6|TRBJ2-2
CASSSLATGELFF
>13|TRBV27|TRBJ1-1
CASRIGAGTEAFF
>14|TRBV2|TRBJ2-3
CASNLARSTDTQYF
>12|TRBV7-9|TRBJ1-5
CASARSNQPQHF
>13|TRBV27|TRBJ1-1
CASRDIGNTEAFF
>18|TRBV19|TRBJ2-3
CASSASSLLFGGEDTQYF
>17|TRBV7-6|TRBJ2-3
CASSLTRSGRRTDTQYF
>14|TRBV7-9|TRBJ2-3
CASSPLPRADTQYF
>13|TRBV28|TRBJ2-7
CASSWTSSYEQYF
>14|TRBV5-1|TRBJ2-7
CASSLGGAFYEQYF
>13|TRBV6-5|TRBJ1-5
CASKSRDNQPQHF
>15|TRBV10-3|TRBJ2-2
CAINKLESQTGELFF
>13|TRBV2|TRBJ1-2
CASRDRANYGYTF
>14|TRBV5-7|TRBJ2-3
CASSPSGDTDTQYF
>13|TRBV9|TRBJ1-2
CASSTGQGYGYTF
>13|TRBV11-3|TRBJ2-2
CASSPHSTGELFF
>13|TRBV28|TRBJ1-1
CASRAGEYTEAFF
>14|TRBV5-1|TRBJ2-5
CASSPTSGSETQYF
>16|TRBV7-2|TRBJ2-3
CASSPRGLAVTDTQYF
>13|TRBV7-8|TRBJ2-2
CASSGGLAGELFF
>16|TRBV2|TRBJ2-1
CASTSGGPSSYNEQFF